This TCR beta chain was documented in a study of blood T cell repertoires in COVID-19. Study summary: COVID-19 samples collected from the United States, Italy and Spain covered acute and convalescent phases. Sources were T cells, B-cell-depleted T cells, or PBMCs; the material itself was cDNA or gDNA.

The CDR3 consists of 13 residues. The germline CDR1 and CDR2 sequences are MNHEY and SVGEGT. V gave up 6 bases and J gave up 6 bases, with 14 bases separating them. In the original workflow: Estimation of nucleated cell counts relied on the amplification of reference gene primers. The assay was immunoSEQ multiplex PCR, and TCRdb's table has in-frame clones only and misses some. Clone size and the V and J calls come from that table; the DNA yielded D and trimming. The table records tens of thousands of clones, 65% to 85% of them present only once. Sample: peripheral blood. This rearrangement joins TRBV6-2 or TRBV6-3 to TRBJ1-1; D remains ambiguous. The receptor's source is a woman aged 60-70 years with acute or convalescent COVID-19. The chain's CDR3 is CASSPGFSAEAFF. CDR3 sequence (DNA): TGTGCCAGCAGCCCCGGGTTCTCGGCTGAAGCTTTCTTT.